This note documents a single T cell receptor beta chain sequence. This clone's antigen is unknown. No much larger clonotype is one base removed from it; base qualities were not supplied. Donors were healthy HIV-negative adults with no recently reported acute infections or vaccinations. Every donor was a Caucasian adult living in Nashville, Tennessee, USA. In the unsorted samples, 90 million or so PBMCs were counted, and genomic DNA was extracted using the QIAamp DNA Blood Mini kit. Blood was collected by leukapheresis, and PBMCs were isolated by Ficoll-Histopaque density gradient centrifugation and then cryopreserved in liquid nitrogen vapor phase. These data come from a study of shared clonotypes between healthy human individuals (dated by TCRdb to 2020 to 2022). Regarding the complete study: The cohort comprised two women and three men aged 18 to 49 years. To estimate repertoire size and how much clonotypes are shared between individuals, the study performed deep sequencing of blood TCR repertoires from five healthy adults. Libraries were prepared and TCR repertoires were sequenced by different laboratories using diverse techniques, in order to increase sequencing depth and limit assay-specific biases. Per donor, leukapheresis produced somewhere between about 0.9 and 9.5 billion PBMCs.

TCR CDR3 regions were amplified from genomic DNA by multiplex PCR using the deep immunoSEQ assay. For each cell subset, the extracted genomic DNA was distributed evenly across all wells of several immunoSEQ 96-well plates, and each plate served as one replicate. For unsorted PBMC, each replicate PCR was loaded with 300 to 350 ng genomic DNA, equivalent to 25,000 to 35,000 T cell genomes. Genomic DNA from unsorted PBMC was sequenced over ten immunoSEQ deep assay plates. The purified libraries were quantified using a Qubit 3.0 fluorometer, sized with a Bioanalyzer 2100, and then quantified again using the KAPA Library Quantification kit. Every immunoSEQ 96-well plate was sequenced on a separate single-read 150-cycle Illumina NextSeq 550 flow cell. The original pipeline was this. The immunoSEQ output contained only junctional sequences without quality scores, so filtering could not match that applied to full-length reads. Sequences were annotated with PyIR, a Python wrapper for IgBLAST v1.9, and V/J genes and CDR3 were assigned using IMGT germline references. Reads were filtered out if the reads had weak V/J assignments (E-value above 1e-6), no CDR3, stop codons, out-of-frame junctions, or ambiguous translated residues. V3J clonotypes were defined by identical inferred V gene, J gene, and CDR3 amino acid sequence. The percentage overlap between two repertoires was calculated by dividing the number of shared unique clonotypes by the size of the smaller repertoire. Repertoire richness was assessed with RTK rarefaction, the Chao1 estimator, and Recon v2.1 estimates of unobserved clonotypes. As stored in TCRdb, this immuneACCESS dataset retains in-frame rearrangements with V and J assigned. A fraction of the clones does not appear; measured against another copy, unresolved V genes explain less than half of the discrepancy, and the remainder lacks a known reason. The V and J calls and clone size were taken over from that table, and D and trimming were inferred from the DNA. This sample lists about 490,000 clones; roughly 80% were detected once. The top ten constitute roughly 13% of the sample.

Reading from cysteine to phenylalanine, the CDR3 counts 14 amino acids. Solely the CDR3 DNA is kept, with 42 bases framed from the first base. Germline trimming amounts to 7 bases on V and 7 bases on J, with 7 as the count of junction bases outside the gene matches. CDR1 and CDR2 (MNHNS, SASEGT) derive from the germline V gene. Overall results and qualifications from the work: Pairwise subsampling led to the expectation that sequencing depth would affect the degree of clonotype sharing among donors. Only blood was sampled, and tissue TCR repertoires likely differ from those in blood. Because the study included only a small number of donors, the genetic and exposure-history diversity represented was limited.

The rearrangement combines TRBV6-1 with TRBJ2-4, and 10 bases in between align with TRBD2. The sequence was collected from a woman aged 40 to 49 in good health. Some clones in this sample may be carry-over from other donors' samples. Sequenced material: PBMCs. The nucleotide sequence is given as TGTGCCAGCATTCCCGGGACTAGCGTTAACATTCAGTACTTC. Its protein reads: CASIPGTSVNIQYF.